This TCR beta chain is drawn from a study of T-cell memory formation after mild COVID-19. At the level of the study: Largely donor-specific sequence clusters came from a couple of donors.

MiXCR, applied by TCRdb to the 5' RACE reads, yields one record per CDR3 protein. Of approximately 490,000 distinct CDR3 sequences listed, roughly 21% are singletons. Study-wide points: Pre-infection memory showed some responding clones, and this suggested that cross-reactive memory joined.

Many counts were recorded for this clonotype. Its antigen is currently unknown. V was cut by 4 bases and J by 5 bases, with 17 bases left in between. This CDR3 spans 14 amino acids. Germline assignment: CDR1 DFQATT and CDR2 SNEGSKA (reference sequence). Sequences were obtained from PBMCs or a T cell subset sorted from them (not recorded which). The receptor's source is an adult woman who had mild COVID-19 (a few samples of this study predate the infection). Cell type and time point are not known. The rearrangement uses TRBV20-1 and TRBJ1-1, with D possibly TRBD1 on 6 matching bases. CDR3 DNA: TGCAGTGCTACGGCGGGGGGGGCTTGGACTGAAGCTTTCTTT. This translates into CSATAGGAWTEAFF.